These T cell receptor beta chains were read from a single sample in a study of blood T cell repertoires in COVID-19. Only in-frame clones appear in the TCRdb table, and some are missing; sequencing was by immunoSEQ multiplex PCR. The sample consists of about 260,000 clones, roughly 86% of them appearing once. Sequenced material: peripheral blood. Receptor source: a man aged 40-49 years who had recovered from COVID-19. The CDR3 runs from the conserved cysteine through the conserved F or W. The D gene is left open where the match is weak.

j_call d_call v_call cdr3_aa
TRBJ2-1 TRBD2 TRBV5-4 CASSLAPGGDYNEQFF
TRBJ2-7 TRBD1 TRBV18 CASSLGQPYEQYF
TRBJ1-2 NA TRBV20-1 CSASGQNYGYTF
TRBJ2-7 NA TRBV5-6 CASSGLVRVGGEQYF
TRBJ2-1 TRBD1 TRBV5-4 CASSLRQGDYNEQFF
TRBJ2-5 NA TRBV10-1 CASDSGGEVPVQTQYF
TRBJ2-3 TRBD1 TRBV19 CASTRTGAGTDTQYF
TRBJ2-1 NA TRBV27 CASSFRVLDEQFF
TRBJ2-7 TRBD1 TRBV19 CASSHRQGYYEQYF
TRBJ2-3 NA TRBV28 CASSSPWEGTDTQYF
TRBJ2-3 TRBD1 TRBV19 CASSPLPGQGGADTQYF
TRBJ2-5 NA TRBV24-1 CATSDLGGTPDRGTQYF
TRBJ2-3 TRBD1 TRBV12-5 CASGSGQGATDTQYF
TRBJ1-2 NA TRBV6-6 CASSYSGTLSDGYTF
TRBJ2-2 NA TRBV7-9 CASSFRTTLRGELFF
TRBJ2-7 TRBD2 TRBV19 CASSMGGTVSPQYF
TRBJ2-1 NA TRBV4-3 CASSPRGAVIDEQFF
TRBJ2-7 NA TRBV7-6 CASSLALPYEQYF
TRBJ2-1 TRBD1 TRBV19 CASSMDRRNNEQFF
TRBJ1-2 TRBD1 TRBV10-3 CAISPGTGGSGYTF
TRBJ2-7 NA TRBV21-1 CASSVPGTADEQYF
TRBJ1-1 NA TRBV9 CASSAALIGDTEAFF
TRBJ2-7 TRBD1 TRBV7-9 CASSLAEGDRGYEQYF
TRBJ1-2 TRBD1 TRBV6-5 CASSSPGQPFYGYTF
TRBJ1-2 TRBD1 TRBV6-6 CASSYTGGLGYGYTF
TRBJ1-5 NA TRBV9 CASSVVPNQPQHF